Following are 9 T cell receptor beta chains from one sample sequenced in a study of blood T cell repertoires in COVID-19 (TCRdb year 2020). The library relied on the immunoSEQ multiplex PCR assay. TCRdb took over this immuneACCESS table, retaining in-frame rearrangements with V and J assigned. Such tables are incomplete; in checked studies, under half of the missing clones stem from an unresolved V gene, and the remainder is unexplained. Across this sample there are about 220,000 clones, with 82% seen only once. About 5% of the sample goes to the ten largest clones. Source material: peripheral blood. All receptors come from a woman in her 70s with COVID-19, enrolled during active disease.

V is TRBV27 and J is TRBJ1-1; D uncertain. This CDR3 has 16 amino acids. V lost 2 bases and J lost 3, with 16 bases in between. CDR1 is MNHEY and CDR2 is SMNVEV in the germline V gene (reference sequence). The CDR3 here is CASSLPELPGDTEAFF. DNA for the CDR3: TGTGCCAGCAGTTTACCCGAACTACCCGGGGACACTGAAGCTTTCTTT.

This chain joins TRBV5-1 and TRBJ1-6; the match to TRBD1 covers 9 bases. This CDR3 has 17 residues. Germline loops: CDR1 SGHRS, CDR2 YFSETQ. With 0 bases clipped from V and 5 bases from J, the junction kept 6 bases outside the gene matches. This chain's CDR3 is CASSLGRDRVDNSPLHF. The CDR3 bases are TGCGCCAGCAGCTTGGGTCGGGACAGGGTGGATAATTCACCCCTCCACTTT. Combining the CDR3 with reference TRBV5-1 and TRBJ1-6 gives the whole variable domain KAGVTQTPRYLIKTRGQQVTLSCSPISGHRSVSWYQQTPGQGLQFLFEYFSETQRNKGNFPGRFSGRQFSNSRSEMNVSTLELGDSALYLCASSLGRDRVDNSPLHFGNGTRLTVT.

The chain couples TRBV7-6 to TRBJ2-6, with 7 nucleotides matching TRBD1. Unmatched junction bases numbered 6, after V lost 4 bases and J lost 0 bases. Germline V gives CDR1 SGHVS, CDR2 FNYEAQ. CDR3 length equals 17 residues. CDR3 coding DNA: TGTGCCAGCAGCTCCGGGACAGACTACTCTGGGGCCAACGTCCTGACTTTC. Its translation is CASSSGTDYSGANVLTF.

V gene TRBV5-1 combines with J gene TRBJ2-5, with TRBD2 identical over 13 bases. Germline values: CDR1 SGHRS, CDR2 YFSETQ. J lost 5 bases, V lost 4 bases, and 11 bases had no gene match. The CDR3 contains 17 residues. The CDR3 loop reads CASSPGLAGSASETQYF. The CDR3 nucleotides read TGCGCCAGCAGCCCGGGACTAGCGGGATCTGCTTCGGAGACCCAGTACTTC.

This clone was counted once. J is TRBJ2-3 and V is TRBV6-2 or TRBV6-3; 8 positions agree with TRBD2. There are 18 residues in the CDR3. V was pared by 2 bases and J by 3 bases, with 13 bases of the junction left unmatched. The germline CDR1 and CDR2 sequences are MNHEY and SVGEGT. The CDR3 reads CASSYPRTSGRRTDTQYF. CDR3 in DNA: TGTGCCAGCAGTTACCCCCGTACTAGCGGTAGGCGGACAGATACGCAGTATTTT.

This chain connects TRBV28 to TRBJ1-2; TRBD1 might be the D (5 bases). This CDR3 has 14 amino acids. Germline values: CDR1 MDHEN, CDR2 SYDVKM. The ends were cut back, 2 bases at V and 5 bases at J, with 12 bases in the middle. The CDR3 loop reads CASSLGHDSYGYTF. The DNA of the CDR3 is TGTGCCAGCAGTTTAGGACATGATTCTTATGGCTACACCTTC.

The chain uses TRBV5-1 and TRBJ2-5; 10 bases line up with TRBD1. Germline CDR1 reads SGHRS; CDR2 reads YFSETQ. The ends lost 2 bases at V and 6 bases at J; junction bases unmatched: 4. The CDR3 extends over 14 amino acids. The CDR3 nucleotides are TGCGCCAGCAGCTTACCGGGACAGGGGAAGACCCAGTACTTC. Its translation: CASSLPGQGKTQYF. The complete variable domain, with remaining parts taken from reference TRBV5-1 and TRBJ2-5, reads KAGVTQTPRYLIKTRGQQVTLSCSPISGHRSVSWYQQTPGQGLQFLFEYFSETQRNKGNFPGRFSGRQFSNSRSEMNVSTLELGDSALYLCASSLPGQGKTQYFGPGTRLLVL.

This chain joins TRBV4-2 and TRBJ2-1; 11 bases agree with TRBD2. This CDR3 has 17 residues. The ends lost 5 bases at V and 7 bases at J; junction bases unmatched: 13. Per germline, CDR1 LGHNA and CDR2 YNFKEQ. Written as DNA, the CDR3 is TGTGCCAGCAGCACGGACGGGGGGACTAGCGGAAAGAATGAGCAGTTCTTC. It translates to CASSTDGGTSGKNEQFF.

J is TRBJ2-7 and V is TRBV5-4; tentatively, D is TRBD1 (6 bases). CDR3 length: 13 residues. CDR1 is SGHNT and CDR2 is YYREEE in the germline V gene (reference sequence). V lost 4 bases and J lost 1, with 9 bases in between. CDR3 sequence reads: CASSRGQSYEQYF. CDR3 DNA: TGTGCCAGCAGCCGCGGACAGTCCTACGAGCAGTACTTC.